What follows is one TCR beta chain and its context. This CDR3 spans 13 amino acids. Per the germline V gene, CDR1 is SGHNT and CDR2 is YENEEA. The V end lost 3 bases, the J end lost 0 bases, and 5 bases lay between the germline ends. These data are taken from a study of Ad26.COV2.S vaccination and SARS-CoV-2 variants. Assay: immunoSEQ multiplex PCR; the TCRdb copy retains only in-frame clones and omits some. The sample yields 380,000 or so clones, about 85% seen once. The treatment: around 19 received Ad26.COV2.S at low or high dose, single or two shots; 5 received placebo; per-sample allocation not given. All samples were drawn on day 63, counting from the first vaccine or placebo injection.

The clonotype was recovered from a person aged 18-60 years who received the Ad26.COV2.S COVID-19 vaccine or a placebo. This chain joins TRBV11-3 and TRBJ1-1; D not resolved. Specimen: peripheral blood, collected in a trial of Ad26.COV2.S vaccine versus placebo. The CDR3 DNA sequence: TGTGCCAGCAGCTTCTCGGTGAACACTGAAGCTTTCTTT. Translation: CASSFSVNTEAFF. The variable domain in full, completed from reference TRBV11-3 and TRBJ1-1, reads EAGVVQSPRYKIIEKKQPVAFWCNPISGHNTLYWYLQNLGQGPELLIRYENEEAVDDSQLPKDRFSAERLKGVDSTLKIQPAELGDSAVYLCASSFSVNTEAFFGQGTRLTVV.